The entry that follows covers one T cell receptor beta chain sequence. Antigen: not known. Assay: immunoSEQ multiplex PCR; the TCRdb copy retains only in-frame clones and omits some. The sample lists 120,000 to 150,000 clones, about 93% occurring once. Per germline, CDR1 SGHVS and CDR2 FNYEAQ. V shed 1 base and J 6 bases; nucleotides not matched to a gene: 12. This CDR3 spans 17 amino acids. These data come from a study of T cell responses to AZD1222 COVID-19 vaccine. Study findings and constraints: Clonal diversity may have been underestimated, and the donors were mostly white British, with more females than males.

The J gene is TRBJ2-7, the V gene TRBV7-6, with 10 bases lining up with TRBD1. Specimen: peripheral blood, collected on day 0 of AZD1222 vaccination. The TCR sequence derives from an adult in good health. The CDR3 spells CASSLGFGTGVRGEQYF. CDR3 sequence (DNA): TGTGCCAGCAGCTTAGGTTTCGGGACAGGGGTCAGGGGCGAGCAGTACTTC.